The clone carrying this T cell receptor beta chain was detected once. Authors' processing steps: Reference gene primer amplification gave nucleated cell count estimates. Measured with immunoSEQ multiplex PCR; TCRdb has only the in-frame clones, and not every one. The D gene and trimming were derived from the DNA, and the V and J assignments and clone size from that table. The table records about 170,000 clones, 80% to 85% of them present only once. The entry originates in a study of blood T cell repertoires in COVID-19. V shed 0 bases and J 6 bases; nucleotides not matched to a gene: 6. CDR1 is SGHAT and CDR2 is FQNNGV in the germline V gene. The CDR3 loop spans 15 amino acids.

The TCR was taken from a human donor with acute or convalescent COVID-19. The donor label of this sample is uncertain. Material for sequencing was peripheral blood. V gene TRBV11-2 combines with J gene TRBJ1-1; 8 positions match TRBD1. The chain's CDR3 is CASSLEDREPPEAFF. In DNA, the CDR3 is TGTGCCAGCAGCTTAGAGGACAGGGAACCCCCTGAAGCTTTCTTT. Drawing the rest from reference TRBV11-2 and TRBJ1-1, the complete variable domain is EAGVAQSPRYKIIEKRQSVAFWCNPISGHATLYWYQQILGQGPKLLIQFQNNGVVDDSQLPKDRFSAERLKGVDSTLKIQPAKLEDSAVYLCASSLEDREPPEAFFGQGTRLTVV.